Shown below are 21 T cell receptor beta chains from a single sample sequenced in a study of identical twins. TCRdb recomputed calls from the 5' RACE reads with MiXCR, one row per CDR3 protein. The table lists 310,000 or so distinct CDR3 sequences, 8% to 9.5% of them singletons. A further study also used this sample, focusing on yellow fever vaccine responses in identical twins.

The sequenced sample was CD8+ T cells sorted from blood. The receptors shown here come from a woman between 18 and 29 years old in good health.

The J gene is TRBJ2-3, the V gene TRBV4-3; 9 bases map to TRBD2. Germline V lookup: CDR1 LGHNA, CDR2 YSLEER. J gave up 6 bases and V 4 bases, and 8 bases lay outside the gene matches. The CDR3 sequence is 15 residues long. The CDR3 DNA sequence: TGCGCCAGCAGCCCGGGGACTAGCATGATGGATACGCAGTATTTT. Protein product: CASSPGTSMMDTQYF.

The chain joins TRBV5-8 to TRBJ2-1, with 8 bases fitting TRBD1. CDR3 length equals 16 residues. V gave up 0 bases and J gave up 4 bases; unmatched junction bases: 6. Per the germline V gene, CDR1 is SGHTS and CDR2 is YDEGEE. In DNA, the CDR3 is TGTGCCAGCAGCTTGGCTTGGACAGGGCATTACAATGAGCAGTTCTTC. Translation gives CASSLAWTGHYNEQFF.

This clonotype was counted ten times or more. The chain has TRBV7-2 and TRBJ1-2; unclear D gene. Germline CDR1 and CDR2: SGHTA and FQGNSA. Trimming shortened V by 4 bases and J by 2 bases, and 8 bases separated the two germline ends. The CDR3 has 13 amino acids. The CDR3 coding sequence is TGTGCCAGCAGCTCGGCGGGAAACTATGGCTACACCTTC. It encodes CASSSAGNYGYTF.

This clonotype was recorded at least ten times. The V gene is TRBV29-1, the J gene TRBJ2-1; 15 bases are a match to TRBD2. The CDR3 sequence is 18 residues long. In germline, CDR1 is SQVTM, CDR2 ANQGSEA. The J segment lost 4 bases and the V segment lost 4 bases, leaving 11 bases of the junction unmatched. The CDR3, as DNA: TGCAGCGTTGGACCCCCGGGACTAGCGGGGGGCTATTACAATGAGCAGTTCTTC. Encoded protein: CSVGPPGLAGGYYNEQFF.

The J gene is TRBJ2-5, the V gene TRBV27; tentatively, D is TRBD2 (6 bases). V was pared by 5 bases and J by 5 bases, with 18 bases between. The CDR3 length is 15 residues. The germline CDR1 and CDR2 sequences are MNHEY and SMNVEV (reference sequence). In nucleotides, the CDR3 is TGTGCCAGCAGTAATCCGGGACTTTCTCCGGAGACCCAGTACTTC. Translating it yields CASSNPGLSPETQYF.

The chain recombines TRBV7-2 with TRBJ2-7; no reliable D call. This CDR3 spans 13 amino acids. Per the germline V gene, CDR1 is SGHTA and CDR2 is FQGNSA. V lost 5 bases to trimming and J lost 5 bases, with 13 bases between them. CDR3 DNA: TGTGCCAGCAGCCGACTGCACGGCCACGAGCAGTACTTC. It translates to CASSRLHGHEQYF. The variable domain in full, with the rest retrieved from reference TRBV7-2 and TRBJ2-7, is GAGVSQSPSNKVTEKGKDVELRCDPISGHTALYWYRQSLGQGLEFLIYFQGNSAPDKSGLPSDRFSAERTGGSVSTLTIQRTQQEDSAVYLCASSRLHGHEQYFGPGTRLTVT.

This clonotype came up a few times. This sequence joins TRBV29-1 and TRBJ1-2, with D perhaps TRBD1 (5 bases). Trimming took 3 bases from V and 7 from J, leaving 12 bases between them. Germline-derived CDR1 and CDR2 are SQVTM and ANQGSEA. The CDR3 covers 12 residues. The CDR3 sequence is CSVESQGRGYTF. As DNA, the CDR3 is TGCAGCGTTGAGAGCCAGGGACGTGGCTACACCTTC.

This clonotype was counted only a few times. V gene TRBV6-5 combines with J gene TRBJ1-4; 8 bases agree with TRBD1. This CDR3 comprises 16 residues. V was clipped by 2 bases and J by 6 bases; unmatched bases: 8. Germline V lookup: CDR1 MNHEY, CDR2 SVGAGI. The DNA of the CDR3 is TGTGCCAGCAGTTACACTTCCGGGACAGGATATGAAAAACTGTTTTTT. Protein product: CASSYTSGTGYEKLFF.

The gene calls are TRBV6-6 and TRBJ1-1, with D unclear. CDR3 length: 13 amino acids. Germline V gene lookup returns CDR1 MNHNY and CDR2 SVGAGI (reference sequence). Trimming removed 0 bases at V and 3 bases at J, with 5 bases between. The CDR3 region has the DNA TGTGCCAGCAGTTACTCGCCTCACACTGAAGCTTTCTTT. This sequence encodes CASSYSPHTEAFF.

In its sample, this clonotype was seen a few times. The V and J genes are TRBV3-1 and TRBJ2-3; possibly TRBD2 for D (6 bases). This CDR3 region has 16 residues. The germline CDR1 and CDR2 sequences are LGHDT and YNNKEL (reference sequence). V lost 5 bases and J lost 0, with 15 bases in between. CDR3 in DNA: TGTGCCAGCAGCTGGAGAGTAGCGGCTAGCACAGATACGCAGTATTTT. Translating it yields CASSWRVAASTDTQYF.

This clonotype has a count of ten or more. The gene calls are TRBV7-9 and TRBJ1-5; D not certain. Per the germline V gene, CDR1 is SEHNR and CDR2 is FQNEAQ (reference sequence). V lost 1 base and J lost 6, with 13 bases in between. This CDR3 has 15 residues. The CDR3 here is CASSLGSGEGQPQHF. CDR3 DNA sequence: TGTGCCAGCAGCTTAGGTTCCGGGGAAGGTCAGCCCCAGCATTTT.

V and J are TRBV7-9 and TRBJ2-2; D remains ambiguous. The length of the CDR3 is 17 residues. The V gene's germline CDR1 is SEHNR and CDR2 FQNEAQ (reference sequence). V lost 0 bases and J lost 4, with 15 bases in between. CDR3 DNA: TGTGCCAGCAGCTTAGCAGGATCCCCCGAGAGCACCGGGGAGCTGTTTTTT. Encoded protein: CASSLAGSPESTGELFF.

The table lists this clonotype with many counts. The chain couples TRBV12-3 or TRBV12-4 to TRBJ2-1; TRBD2 agrees at 11 bases. The ends lost 6 bases at V and 4 bases at J; junction bases unmatched: 11. The CDR3 has 17 residues. The CDR3 nucleotides read TGTGCCAGCAGACAAATAGCGGGAGGGCCGGCTTACAATGAGCAGTTCTTC. The encoded protein is CASRQIAGGPAYNEQFF.

In this sample, this clonotype turned up a few times. The CDR3 here is CASSRRPGLAGRNEQFF. The CDR3 nucleotides read TGTGCCAGCAGCCGCAGACCGGGACTAGCGGGTAGGAATGAGCAGTTCTTC. V and J are TRBV4-2 and TRBJ2-1, with 12 bases matching TRBD2. J lost 7 bases, V lost 4 bases, and 11 bases had no gene match. Germline CDR1 is LGHNA and CDR2 is YNFKEQ. The CDR3 totals 17 residues.

This clonotype was observed at least ten times. This rearrangement joins TRBV10-2 to TRBJ2-3; D ambiguous. This CDR3 is 12 amino acids long. Looked up from germline, CDR1 is WSHSY and CDR2 is SAAADI. Trimming stripped 0 bases from V and 6 bases from J, with 4 bases between. The CDR3 reads CASSESWDTQYF. The CDR3 nucleotides are TGCGCCAGCAGTGAGTCGTGGGATACGCAGTATTTT.

The table lists this clonotype with a few counts. The rearrangement uses TRBV25-1 and TRBJ2-5, with 10 bases lining up with TRBD1. CDR3 length: 16 residues. CDR1 MGHDK and CDR2 SYGVNS come from the germline V gene. V shed 2 bases and J 9 bases; nucleotides not matched to a gene: 12. DNA of the CDR3: TGTGCCAGCAGTGAAGGGGACAGGGGCCCTCTCGGGGCCCAGTACTTC. Translated, it gives CASSEGDRGPLGAQYF.

This chain uses TRBV11-2 with TRBJ2-4; D is tentatively TRBD1 or TRBD2 (5 bases each). CDR1 SGHAT and CDR2 FQNNGV come from the germline V gene. The V end lost 4 bases, the J end lost 8 bases, and 6 bases lay between the germline ends. The CDR3 spans 11 residues. CDR3 DNA sequence: TGTGCCAGCAGCTCGGGGCACATTCAGTACTTC. It encodes CASSSGHIQYF.

This clonotype occurred a few times. CDR3 bases: TGTGCCAGCAGCTTAGTGGGAGGGAGAGAGACCCAGTACTTC. Translating it yields CASSLVGGRETQYF. The V and J genes are TRBV11-2 and TRBJ2-5; 7 bases map to TRBD2. Germline V CDR1 and CDR2: SGHAT, FQNNGV. Germline trimming cut 1 base from V and 4 bases from J; bases unmatched to any gene: 3. This CDR3 has 14 amino acids.

This clonotype has a count of ten or more. The V and J genes are TRBV20-1 and TRBJ2-7; TRBD1 might be the D (6 bases). Germline V gene data show CDR1 as DFQATT and CDR2 as SNEGSKA (reference sequence). The V gene lost 3 bases and the J gene lost 4 bases, with 16 bases spanning the gap. The CDR3 length is 14 residues. CDR3 sequence reads: CSARDQGLGYEQYF. The CDR3 nucleotides read TGCAGTGCTAGGGACCAGGGGCTAGGGTACGAGCAGTACTTC.

This clonotype was seen more than once but under ten times. The chain has TRBV9 and TRBJ2-5; 7 bases agree with TRBD2. The germline V gene has CDR1 SGDLS and CDR2 YYNGEE. V was clipped by 0 bases and J by 5 bases; unmatched bases: 4. The CDR3 totals 14 residues. The CDR3 reads CASSVGGGTETQYF. DNA of the CDR3: TGTGCCAGCAGCGTAGGGGGAGGGACGGAGACCCAGTACTTC.

This clonotype has only a few counts. The chain combines TRBV20-1 with TRBJ1-5; D is ambiguous. There are 17 residues in the CDR3. V lost 0 bases, J lost 0 bases, and 15 bases lay in between. The V gene's germline CDR1 is DFQATT and CDR2 SNEGSKA (reference sequence). CDR3 region: CSARDGNSSHSNQPQHF. In DNA form, the CDR3 reads TGCAGTGCTAGAGATGGCAACAGCAGTCATAGCAATCAGCCCCAGCATTTT.